The text below deals with one TCR beta chain. The same CDR3 is also encoded by other DNA sequences in this sample. The CDR3 contains 13 residues. Trimming removed 1 base at V and 6 bases at J, with 7 bases between. The germline V gene encodes CDR1 SGHVS and CDR2 FNYEAQ. These data belong to a study of blood T cell repertoires in COVID-19. In the study overall: Sites in the United States, Italy and Spain provided acute and convalescent COVID-19 samples.

Produced via immunoSEQ multiplex PCR; TCRdb's table is partial and in-frame only. The table shows 110,000 or so clones, with roughly 80% occurring only once. The source material was peripheral blood. The chain links TRBV7-6 to TRBJ1-5; D not certain. This sequence originates from a woman older than 75 with acute or convalescent COVID-19. In DNA, the CDR3 is TGTGCCAGCAGCTTAGAAAGAGGTCAGCCCCAGCATTTT. This codes for CASSLERGQPQHF.